The rows below give T cell receptor beta chains drawn from one sample of a study of vaccination and CD4 T cells after COVID-19. TCRdb independently ran MiXCR on the PCR reads; one entry per CDR3 protein. The sample lists some 7,000 distinct CDR3 sequences; 25% were seen once. No antigen has been identified for these receptors. Sequencing was performed on CD4+ T cells from blood, cultured in vitro, taken after SARS-CoV-2 vaccination. These receptors all stem from a human donor who had recovered from COVID-19. CDR3s include the opening cysteine and the closing phenylalanine or tryptophan. D genes are given only for firm matches. Some rows have no size entry. The others give once, few or many, or a class for an expanded clone.

V gene	clone size	J gene	D gene	CDR3 length	CDR3 protein	CDR3 DNA
TRBV7-9	-	TRBJ1-1	-	14	CASSQLQGSTEAFF	TGTGCCAGCAGTCAACTACAGGGCTCCACTGAAGCTTTCTTT
TRBV19	-	TRBJ1-1	TRBD1	15	CASTPGQGATTEAFF	TGTGCCAGTACCCCGGGACAGGGGGCGACCACTGAAGCTTTCTTT
TRBV24-1	-	TRBJ2-1	-	14	CATSEGTPRSQQFF	TGTGCCACCAGTGAGGGGACTCCCCGTAGTCAGCAGTTCTTC
TRBV19	few	TRBJ1-6	TRBD1	16	CASSISGTGVNSPLHF	TGTGCCAGTAGTATCTCCGGGACAGGGGTTAATTCACCCCTCCACTTT
TRBV5-4	-	TRBJ2-5	TRBD2	15	CASSLRGGLGETQYF	TGTGCCAGCAGCTTGCGGGGGGGGCTTGGAGAGACCCAGTACTTC
TRBV5-1	-	TRBJ1-5	-	15	CASSLLGQGNQPQHF	TGCGCCAGCAGCTTATTGGGCCAAGGCAATCAGCCCCAGCATTTT
TRBV29-1	-	TRBJ1-1	-	12	CSVDRGNTEAFF	TGCAGCGTTGATCGGGGGAACACTGAAGCTTTCTTT
TRBV2	-	TRBJ2-7	-	11	CASSDLSAWYF	TGTGCCAGCAGTGATTTGTCGGCGTGGTACTTC
TRBV30	few	TRBJ1-2	TRBD1	16	CAWSVHRDSPNYGYTF	TGTGCCTGGAGTGTACACCGGGACAGCCCTAACTATGGCTACACCTTC
TRBV28	few	TRBJ1-1	TRBD1	15	CASSLAGSQGAEAFF	TGTGCCAGCAGTTTGGCGGGAAGCCAGGGGGCTGAAGCTTTCTTT
TRBV24-1	-	TRBJ1-5	TRBD1	18	CATSDRPGTGGYNQPQHF	TGTGCCACCAGTGATCGTCCCGGGACAGGGGGCTACAATCAGCCCCAGCATTTT